Detailed here is one T cell receptor beta chain. Using immunoSEQ multiplex PCR, the repertoire was profiled, and TCRdb retains in-frame clones only, with some absent. The sample has fewer than 60,000 clones, over 80% seen once. The entry originates in a study of T cell changes during pregnancy in multiple sclerosis. CDR3 size: 15 residues. The V segment lost 1 base and the J segment 8 bases; nucleotides outside the gene matches: 7. CDR1 is SEHNR and CDR2 is FQNEAQ in the germline V gene (reference sequence). Sequences were derived from CD4+ T cells from peripheral blood mononuclear cells, sampled after pregnancy. The receptor was derived from a female donor with multiple sclerosis, enrolled in a pregnancy study. The gene calls are TRBV7-9 and TRBJ2-1; 8 bases match TRBD1. The CDR3 reads CASSLGTGGWDEQFF. DNA for the CDR3: TGTGCCAGCAGCTTAGGAACAGGGGGGTGGGATGAGCAGTTCTTC.